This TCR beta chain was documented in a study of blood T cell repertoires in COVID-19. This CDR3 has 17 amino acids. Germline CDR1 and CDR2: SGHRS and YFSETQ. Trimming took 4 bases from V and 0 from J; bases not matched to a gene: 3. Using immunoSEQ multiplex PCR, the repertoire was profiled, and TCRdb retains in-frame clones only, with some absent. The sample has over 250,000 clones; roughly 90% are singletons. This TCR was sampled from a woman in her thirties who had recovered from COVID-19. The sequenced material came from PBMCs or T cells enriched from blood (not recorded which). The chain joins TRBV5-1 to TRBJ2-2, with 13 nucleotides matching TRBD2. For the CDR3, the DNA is TGCGCCAGCAGCGGGGGACTAGCGGGACCGAACACCGGGGAGCTGTTTTTT. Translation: CASSGGLAGPNTGELFF.